The 24 T cell receptor beta chains reported below all come from one sample, sequenced in a study of beta chain features in type 1 diabetes. Study observations and caveats: Among all four CD4+ subsets, Type 1 diabetes patients had TCRB CDR3s that were moderately but significantly shorter.

The whole isolated RNA underwent reverse transcription, so sequencing captured expressed TCRB transcripts. Clones were sequenced by immunoSEQ multiplex PCR, and TCRdb holds only the in-frame ones, with some missing. Altogether 330,000 or so clones are present, over 10% being singletons, with the ten largest covering over 0.008%. Their antigens remain unidentified. Specimen: naive CD4+ T cells from blood. The receptors come from a woman between 18 and 29 years old with type 1 diabetes.

The rearrangement uses TRBV11-2 and TRBJ1-1; D not certain. The germline CDR1 and CDR2 sequences are SGHAT and FQNNGV. V shed 5 bases and J shed 4 bases, with 14 bases lying between them. CDR3 size: 14 residues. Here the CDR3 reads CASSTTRSGTEAFF. CDR3 DNA: TGTGCCAGCAGCACGACGAGGTCCGGCACTGAAGCTTTCTTT.

The J gene is TRBJ1-1, the V gene TRBV7-2, with TRBD1 identical over 7 bases. The CDR3 totals 14 residues. After removal of 6 bases from V and 5 bases from J, the junction contained 9 bases not matched to a gene. Germline CDR1 SGHTA, CDR2 FQGNSA. CDR3 DNA: TGTGCCAGCAGTCGTGACGTGACAGGGACTGAAGCTTTCTTT. Protein sequence: CASSRDVTGTEAFF. The complete variable domain, with remaining parts taken from reference TRBV7-2 and TRBJ1-1, reads GAGVSQSPSNKVTEKGKDVELRCDPISGHTALYWYRQSLGQGLEFLIYFQGNSAPDKSGLPSDRFSAERTGGSVSTLTIQRTQQEDSAVYLCASSRDVTGTEAFFGQGTRLTVV.

A few counts support this clone. The chain uses TRBV7-2 and TRBJ2-5; D is perhaps TRBD2 (5 bases). From germline, CDR1 is SGHTA and CDR2 FQGNSA. Trimming cost V 1 base and J 7 bases, with 10 bases left between them. The CDR3 sequence is 13 residues long. The CDR3 DNA reads as TGTGCCAGCAGCTTAGGCGGGTCGGGGACCCAGTACTTC. Its translation: CASSLGGSGTQYF.

This clone was observed a handful of times. This chain joins TRBV7-6 and TRBJ2-7; 10 bases are shared with TRBD1. The germline CDR1 and CDR2 sequences are SGHVS and FNYEAQ. There are 15 residues in the CDR3. The V segment lost 5 bases and the J segment 3 bases; nucleotides outside the gene matches: 7. The CDR3 sequence is CASSPRGDRGYEQYF. The CDR3 nucleotides are TGTGCCAGCAGCCCCAGGGGGGACAGGGGCTACGAGCAGTACTTC.

This clone showed up just a few times. The V gene is TRBV7-9, the J gene TRBJ2-7, with 9 bases that match TRBD2. V lost 3 bases, J lost 2 bases, and 5 bases stayed unmatched. CDR3 length: 15 residues. The germline V gene has CDR1 SEHNR and CDR2 FQNEAQ (reference sequence). The CDR3 region is CASSLTSGLPYEQYF. The CDR3 region has the DNA TGTGCCAGCAGCTTGACTAGCGGCCTTCCCTACGAGCAGTACTTC.

This clone has just a few counts. The V gene is TRBV7-9, the J gene TRBJ2-5; D may be TRBD2 (6 bases). The CDR3 loop spans 15 amino acids. Germline V CDR1 and CDR2: SEHNR, FQNEAQ (reference sequence). With 3 bases removed from V and 2 bases from J, the gap between germline ends came to 13 bases. The CDR3 is CASSLGSGGQETQYF. CDR3 bases: TGTGCCAGCAGCTTGGGTAGCGGAGGTCAAGAGACCCAGTACTTC.

V and J are TRBV5-1 and TRBJ2-1; 10 bases line up with TRBD2. The germline V gene encodes CDR1 SGHRS and CDR2 YFSETQ. The junction had 19 bases not matched to a gene; V was cut back by 5 bases and J by 5 bases. CDR3 length: 19 amino acids. This CDR3 reads CASRISGASGRATNNEQFF. CDR3 sequence (DNA): TGCGCCAGCAGAATATCCGGGGCTAGCGGGAGAGCCACCAACAATGAGCAGTTCTTC.

The gene calls are TRBV11-2 and TRBJ1-2; TRBD1 matches at 9 bases. Trimming at V came to 5 bases and at J to 8 bases, leaving 9 bases not matched to a gene. Germline-derived CDR1 and CDR2 are SGHAT and FQNNGV. The CDR3 contains 14 residues. The CDR3 protein is CASSDGQGKVGYTF. In DNA form, the CDR3 reads TGTGCCAGCAGCGACGGACAGGGGAAGGTCGGCTACACCTTC.

The chain has TRBV5-1 and TRBJ1-1; perhaps TRBD1 as D (6 bases). Trimming removed 2 bases from V and 11 bases from J, with 10 bases in between. The germline gives CDR1 SGHRS, CDR2 YFSETQ. This CDR3 has 11 residues. CDR3 amino acids: CASSFRGYAFF. DNA for the CDR3: TGCGCCAGCAGCTTTAGGGGGTATGCTTTCTTT.

This clone was seen only a few times. CDR3 nucleotide sequence: TGTGCCTGGAGCGGAGCGGGAGAAAACATTCAGTACTTC. It is translated as CAWSGAGENIQYF. The chain carries TRBV30 and TRBJ2-4, with 8 bases identical to TRBD2. This CDR3 comprises 13 residues. Per germline, CDR1 GTSNPN and CDR2 SVGIG (reference sequence). Trimming at V came to 3 bases and at J to 5 bases, leaving 3 bases not matched to a gene.

The V gene is TRBV11-2, the J gene TRBJ2-7, with 7 bases identical to TRBD1. The CDR3 spans 14 residues. The germline V gene encodes CDR1 SGHAT and CDR2 FQNNGV. V dropped 8 bases and J dropped 0; count of bases not matched to a gene: 7. The CDR3 DNA reads TGTGCCAGCTCCCGGACAGGACCCTCCTACGAGCAGTACTTC. Its translation: CASSRTGPSYEQYF.

V and J are TRBV25-1 and TRBJ2-3, with D possibly matching TRBD2 (6 bases). V shed 3 bases and J shed 7 bases, with 11 bases lying between them. The CDR3 runs 13 residues. Germline V gene sequence: CDR1 MGHDK, CDR2 SYGVNS. CDR3 loop: CASSDTGEYTQYF. CDR3 nucleotide sequence: TGTGCCAGCAGTGACACGGGAGAGTATACGCAGTATTTT.

This chain uses TRBV27 with TRBJ1-1; D perhaps matches TRBD1 (6 bases). Germline CDR1 MNHEY, CDR2 SMNVEV (reference sequence). The CDR3 has 15 amino acids. With 5 bases removed from V and 1 base from J, the gap between germline ends came to 14 bases. The DNA for the CDR3 is TGTGCCAGCAGTGTGTCCCCCAGGGGGAACACTGAAGCTTTCTTT. Translation: CASSVSPRGNTEAFF.

In its sample, this clone was seen a few times. The chain employs TRBV7-2 and TRBJ2-3; maybe TRBD2 (7 bases). This CDR3 is 17 amino acids long. The ends were cut back, 5 bases at V and 0 bases at J, with 18 bases in the middle. CDR1 SGHTA and CDR2 FQGNSA come from the germline V gene. The CDR3 DNA is TGTGCCAGCAGCCGCCCCTGGGGGGGCGGGAGCACAGATACGCAGTATTTT. Its translation: CASSRPWGGGSTDTQYF.

The J gene is TRBJ2-2, the V gene TRBV29-1, with a possible D match to TRBD1 (6 bases). The germline V and J ends were trimmed by 6 bases and 3 bases, with 20 bases remaining between them. CDR3 length equals 16 residues. CDR1 and CDR2 from the germline V gene are SQVTM and ANQGSEA. The CDR3 region is CSVLTPRGSDTGELFF. The CDR3, as DNA: TGCAGCGTCCTAACACCTAGGGGGTCAGACACCGGGGAGCTGTTTTTT.

This chain links TRBV11-3 with TRBJ1-2; possible D gene TRBD1, 6 bases. Trimming stripped 5 bases from V and 8 bases from J, with 24 bases between. The germline V gene encodes CDR1 SGHNT and CDR2 YENEEA. The CDR3 covers 16 residues. The CDR3 protein is CASSPLGAASYVGYTF. The CDR3 DNA follows: TGTGCCAGCAGCCCCCTGGGGGCAGCCTCCTATGTAGGCTACACCTTC.

Only a few counts were recorded for this clone. V and J are TRBV15 and TRBJ1-1, with D perhaps TRBD1 (6 bases). This CDR3 spans 16 amino acids. Looked up from germline, CDR1 is LNHNV and CDR2 is YYDKDF (reference sequence). Deletions cut 2 bases from V and 2 bases from J, with 15 bases between. The CDR3 here is CATSRYRDKLNTEAFF. CDR3 DNA: TGTGCCACCAGCAGATACCGGGACAAACTAAACACTGAAGCTTTCTTT.

The V call is TRBV10-3, the J call TRBJ2-3; maybe TRBD2 (6 bases). The V end was cut by 10 bases, the J end by 1 base, with 12 bases between. Germline V lookup: CDR1 ENHRY, CDR2 SYGVKD. The CDR3 is made up of 13 amino acids. CDR3 bases: TGTGCCACCCAGCGGGCTCGCACAGATACGCAGTATTTT. As protein: CATQRARTDTQYF.

The chain combines TRBV2 with TRBJ2-7, with a tentative D call TRBD2 (7 bases). The CDR3 covers 14 residues. The V gene lost 7 bases and the J gene lost 6 bases, with 19 bases spanning the gap. The germline V gene encodes CDR1 SNHLY and CDR2 FYNNEI. The CDR3 reads CASIVEGGRGEQYF. As DNA, the CDR3 is TGTGCCAGCATCGTCGAGGGGGGGCGCGGCGAGCAGTACTTC.

This clone was recorded once. This chain uses TRBV18 with TRBJ2-7; TRBD1 matches at 10 bases. V gave up 0 bases and J gave up 4 bases; unmatched junction bases: 6. Germline V CDR1 and CDR2: KGHSH, LQKENI. This CDR3 region has 16 residues. CDR3 region: CASSPPLGQGTYEQYF. The CDR3 DNA sequence: TGTGCCAGCTCACCACCTCTGGGACAGGGGACTTACGAGCAGTACTTC.

This clone was recorded a few times. This rearrangement joins TRBV5-6 to TRBJ2-5, with no clear D. This CDR3 contains 14 residues. Germline CDR1 reads SGHDT; CDR2 reads YYEEEE. The V gene lost 6 bases and the J gene lost 2 bases, with 14 bases spanning the gap. This chain's CDR3 is CASIRVDGQETQYF. Written as DNA, the CDR3 is TGTGCCAGCATCCGGGTGGATGGGCAAGAGACCCAGTACTTC.

The chain has TRBV7-9 and TRBJ1-2; tentative D call: TRBD1 (6 bases). This CDR3 has 15 residues. The V gene lost 5 bases and the J gene lost 2 bases, with 15 bases spanning the gap. Germline V lookup: CDR1 SEHNR, CDR2 FQNEAQ (reference sequence). This chain's CDR3 is CASSDPSRGNYGYTF. In DNA, the CDR3 is TGTGCCAGCAGCGACCCTAGCAGGGGCAACTATGGCTACACCTTC.

This chain links TRBV7-2 with TRBJ2-7; 8 nucleotides align to TRBD2. CDR1 is SGHTA and CDR2 is FQGNSA in the germline V gene. The CDR3 runs 17 residues. Trimming cost V 1 base and J 2 bases; bases outside gene matches: 10. CDR3: CASSLVSGTSGPYEQYF. Written as DNA, the CDR3 is TGTGCCAGCAGCTTAGTTTCCGGAACTAGCGGTCCCTACGAGCAGTACTTC.

The chain has TRBV11-2 and TRBJ2-7; maybe TRBD1 (5 bases). This CDR3 spans 15 amino acids. Germline values: CDR1 SGHAT, CDR2 FQNNGV. The V and J ends lost 5 bases and 2 bases respectively, with 16 bases between them. The CDR3 region has the DNA TGTGCCAGCAGCCGCGACAGCTCGGCGCCCTACGAGCAGTACTTC. Residues: CASSRDSSAPYEQYF. Full variable domain (outside the CDR3, taken from reference TRBV11-2 and TRBJ2-7): EAGVAQSPRYKIIEKRQSVAFWCNPISGHATLYWYQQILGQGPKLLIQFQNNGVVDDSQLPKDRFSAERLKGVDSTLKIQPAKLEDSAVYLCASSRDSSAPYEQYFGPGTRLTVT.